A single sample is the source of the 13 T cell receptor beta chains below, sequenced in a study of T cells after posttransplantation cyclophosphamide. Sampled 1 year posttransplant, controls received myeloablative marrow transplants, methotrexate and a calcineurin inhibitor. Sequenced by immunoSEQ multiplex PCR; TCRdb stores in-frame clones only, minus some. The sample shows around 15,000 clones, more than 80% of them seen only once. The sample was PBMCs, taken around 59 weeks after allogeneic stem cell transplant with calcineurin inhibitor and methotrexate. The receptor source for this set is a male patient in his 30s who received an allogeneic stem cell transplant from an unrelated donor, was CMV-positive, and had acute and chronic GVHD. Some T cells may trace back to the graft donor.

The gene calls are TRBV7-9 and TRBJ1-1, with 7 positions matching TRBD1. V was clipped by 4 bases and J by 3 bases; unmatched bases: 2. The germline V gene has CDR1 SEHNR and CDR2 FQNEAQ (reference sequence). CDR3 length: 13 residues. The CDR3 spells CASSSGQDTEAFF. DNA of the CDR3: TGTGCCAGCAGCTCAGGACAGGACACTGAAGCTTTCTTT.

This clone came up a few times. The V call is TRBV5-6, the J call TRBJ1-1, with D maybe TRBD1 (5 bases). V was clipped by 4 bases and J by 0 bases, with 7 bases between them. The CDR3 covers 13 residues. Germline V gene lookup returns CDR1 SGHDT and CDR2 YYEEEE. Here the CDR3 DNA reads TGTGCCAGCAGCCTAGGGGTGAACACTGAAGCTTTCTTT. Translated: CASSLGVNTEAFF.

The V gene is TRBV14, the J gene TRBJ2-2, with TRBD2 matching over 10 bases. The CDR3 consists of 15 residues. With 4 bases clipped from V and 4 bases from J, the junction kept 3 bases outside the gene matches. Germline V gene sequence: CDR1 SGHDN, CDR2 FVKESK. This CDR3 reads CASSLRTSGTGELFF. The CDR3 DNA is TGTGCCAGCAGCCTCCGGACTAGCGGCACCGGGGAGCTGTTTTTT.

The V call is TRBV7-9, the J call TRBJ2-3; 7 bases line up with TRBD1. CDR1 is SEHNR, CDR2 FQNEAQ, per germline (reference sequence). Trimming at V came to 4 bases and at J to 2 bases, leaving 12 bases not matched to a gene. The CDR3 covers 17 residues. The DNA for the CDR3 is TGTGCCAGCAGCTATAGCACCGGGACAGCCAACACAGATACGCAGTATTTT. Amino acids: CASSYSTGTANTDTQYF.

The chain recombines TRBV5-1 with TRBJ1-2; TRBD1 aligns across 8 bases. This CDR3 is 13 amino acids long. V lost 0 bases, J lost 6 bases, and 1 base stayed unmatched. Germline V gene data show CDR1 as SGHRS and CDR2 as YFSETQ. The CDR3 DNA reads as TGCGCCAGCAGCTTGGACAGGGGGGATGGCTACACCTTC. Amino acid sequence: CASSLDRGDGYTF.

This chain joins TRBV23-1 and TRBJ1-5, with D hard to call. TRBV23-1 is placed among ORFs of uncertain function. CDR3 length: 16 residues. The ends were cut back, 2 bases at V and 0 bases at J, with 11 bases in the middle. The CDR3 protein is CASSQERIYSNQPQHF. The CDR3 coding sequence is TGCGCCAGCAGTCAAGAGAGGATTTATAGCAATCAGCCCCAGCATTTT.

This chain links TRBV4-1 with TRBJ1-1; 7 bases fit TRBD1. The CDR3 is 14 residues long. Looked up from germline, CDR1 is MGHRA and CDR2 is YSYEKL. V shed 1 base and J 1 base; nucleotides not matched to a gene: 0. In nucleotides, the CDR3 is TGCGCCAGCAGCCAAGGACAGGGGAACACTGAAGCTTTCTTT. Protein: CASSQGQGNTEAFF.

The chain couples TRBV13 to TRBJ2-5; 7 bases line up with TRBD1. The junction had 4 bases not matched to a gene; V was cut back by 5 bases and J by 1 base. The CDR3 consists of 14 residues. The germline V gene encodes CDR1 PRHDT and CDR2 FYEKMQ (reference sequence). The CDR3 DNA reads as TGTGCCAGCAGCCCCGACAGGGCCCAAGAGACCCAGTACTTC. Translated: CASSPDRAQETQYF.

The genes are TRBV7-2 and TRBJ2-2, with TRBD2 identical over 10 bases. The CDR3 contains 14 residues. Germline loops: CDR1 SGHTA, CDR2 FQGNSA. V gave up 4 bases and J gave up 7 bases; unmatched junction bases: 3. The CDR3 DNA reads TGTGCCAGCAGCTCTCTAGCGGGGGTCGGGGAGCTGTTTTTT. This encodes CASSSLAGVGELFF.

The J gene is TRBJ2-1, the V gene TRBV5-1, with D possibly being TRBD2 (6 bases). With 0 bases removed from V and 0 bases from J, the gap between germline ends came to 10 bases. The length of the CDR3 is 16 residues. Germline V gene data show CDR1 as SGHRS and CDR2 as YFSETQ. CDR3 region: CASSLALASSYNEQFF. The CDR3 DNA sequence: TGCGCCAGCAGCTTGGCCCTAGCGTCCTCCTACAATGAGCAGTTCTTC.

The chain employs TRBV7-2 and TRBJ1-1, with TRBD1 as a possible D gene (6 bases). Per the germline V gene, CDR1 is SGHTA and CDR2 is FQGNSA. The CDR3 runs 14 residues. The V end lost 4 bases, the J end lost 2 bases, and 11 bases lay between the germline ends. The chain's CDR3 is CASSSHRVNTEAFF. The DNA for the CDR3 is TGTGCCAGCAGCTCTCACAGGGTAAACACTGAAGCTTTCTTT.

CDR3 loop: CASSSSGFSGNTIYF. In DNA, the CDR3 is TGTGCCAGCAGCTCTTCAGGCTTTTCTGGAAACACCATATATTTT. The chain joins TRBV7-9 to TRBJ1-3; D call uncertain. V lost 4 bases, J lost 1 base, and 11 bases lay in between. This CDR3 comprises 15 residues. Germline V gene lookup returns CDR1 SEHNR and CDR2 FQNEAQ (reference sequence). Variable domain in full (rest from reference TRBV7-9 and TRBJ1-3): DTGVSQNPRHKITKRGQNVTFRCDPISEHNRLYWYRQTLGQGPEFLTYFQNEAQLEKSRLLSDRFSAERPKGSFSTLEIQRTEQGDSAMYLCASSSSGFSGNTIYFGEGSWLTVV.

The chain employs TRBV5-8 and TRBJ1-4, with D perhaps TRBD1 (6 bases). Germline V gene lookup returns CDR1 SGHTS and CDR2 YDEGEE. This CDR3 region has 15 residues. V shed 3 bases and J shed 8 bases, with 17 bases lying between them. In DNA, the CDR3 is TGTGCCAGCAGCTCCCTACAGGGAGTTAGGGAAAAACTGTTTTTT. It translates to CASSSLQGVREKLFF. Full variable domain (remainder filled in from reference TRBV5-8 and TRBJ1-4): EAGVTQSPTHLIKTRGQQATLRCSPISGHTSVYWYQQALGLGLQFLLWYDEGEERNRGNFPPRFSGRQFPNYSSELNVNALELEDSALYLCASSSLQGVREKLFFGSGTQLSVL.